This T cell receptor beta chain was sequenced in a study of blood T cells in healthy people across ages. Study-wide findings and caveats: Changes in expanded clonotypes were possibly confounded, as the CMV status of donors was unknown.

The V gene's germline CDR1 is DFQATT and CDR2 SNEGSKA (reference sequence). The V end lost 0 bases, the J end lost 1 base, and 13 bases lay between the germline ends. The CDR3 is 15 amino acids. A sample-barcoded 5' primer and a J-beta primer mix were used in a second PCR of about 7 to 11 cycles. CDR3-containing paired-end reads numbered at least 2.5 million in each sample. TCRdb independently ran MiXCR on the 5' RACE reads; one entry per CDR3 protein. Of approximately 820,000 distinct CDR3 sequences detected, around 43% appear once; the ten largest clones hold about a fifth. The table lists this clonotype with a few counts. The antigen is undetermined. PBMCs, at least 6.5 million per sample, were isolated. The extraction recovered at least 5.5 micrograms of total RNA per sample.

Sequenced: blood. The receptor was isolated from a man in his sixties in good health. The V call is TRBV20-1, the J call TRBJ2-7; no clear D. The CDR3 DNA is TGCAGTGCTAGAGAAGGCAGTCTTGGGTCCTACGAGCAGTACTTC. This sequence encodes CSAREGSLGSYEQYF.